This passage covers 10 T cell receptor beta chains from one sample sequenced in a study of T cell responses to AZD1222 COVID-19 vaccine. Sequencing was performed with immunoSEQ multiplex PCR; in TCRdb, only in-frame clones are kept and a portion is missing. The sample comprises 130,000 or so clones, under 95% of which are singletons, and around 0.99% rests with the top ten. The sequences come from peripheral blood, collected 28 days after the second AZD1222 dose. The source of these receptors is an adult who received the AZD1222 COVID-19 vaccine.

The V and J genes are TRBV3-1 (or the pseudogene TRBV3-2) and TRBJ1-5; 10 positions agree with TRBD1. CDR1 is LGHDT, CDR2 YNNKEL, per germline (reference sequence). With V trimmed by 4 bases and J by 7 bases, 7 bases remained unmatched. This CDR3 has 15 residues. The CDR3 sequence is CASSPGTGVRQPQHF. The DNA of the CDR3 is TGTGCCAGCAGCCCCGGGACAGGGGTACGACAGCCCCAGCATTTT.

The chain joins TRBV10-3 to TRBJ2-3, with 7 positions matching TRBD1. The junction had 8 bases not matched to a gene; V was cut back by 3 bases and J by 2 bases. The CDR3 totals 16 residues. CDR1 is ENHRY, CDR2 SYGVKD, per germline. The CDR3 spells CAISDLPGQNTDTQYF. CDR3 coding DNA: TGTGCCATCAGTGACTTACCGGGACAGAACACAGATACGCAGTATTTT.

This clone was counted a single time. This sequence joins TRBV28 and TRBJ1-5; 7 bases are a match to TRBD1. Germline V gene lookup returns CDR1 MDHEN and CDR2 SYDVKM. The CDR3 length is 15 residues. V shed 2 bases, J shed 5 bases, and the junction held 6 bases outside the gene matches. The CDR3 region is CASSLGGGTYQPQHF. CDR3 DNA sequence: TGTGCCAGCAGTTTAGGAGGGGGCACATATCAGCCCCAGCATTTT.

The V call is TRBV20-1, the J call TRBJ2-7; unclear D gene. The CDR3 runs 11 residues. Germline CDR1 DFQATT, CDR2 SNEGSKA (reference sequence). V lost 3 bases to trimming and J lost 4 bases, with 7 bases between them. CDR3 DNA sequence: TGCAGTGCTAGTTCCGGGTACGAGCAGTACTTC. Translated: CSASSGYEQYF.

This sequence joins TRBV7-8 and TRBJ1-2; 7 bases line up with TRBD1. Germline CDR1 reads SGHVS; CDR2 reads FQNEAQ. Trimming cost V 5 bases and J 2 bases; bases outside gene matches: 2. The CDR3 contains 13 residues. This CDR3 is CASSKGQNYGYTF. CDR3 coding DNA: TGTGCCAGCAGCAAGGGACAGAACTATGGCTACACCTTC.

This clone has ten or more counts. The same CDR3 arises from other DNA sequences in this sample as well. J is TRBJ2-7 and V is TRBV4-1, with D unclear. Trimming removed 1 base from V and 2 bases from J, with 6 bases in between. This CDR3 is 13 amino acids long. The germline V gene encodes CDR1 MGHRA and CDR2 YSYEKL. The CDR3 DNA reads TGCGCCAGCAGCCAAGCCCCCGCCTACGAGCAGTACTTC. This encodes CASSQAPAYEQYF.

The chain is built from TRBV28 and TRBJ1-6, with D uncertain. The germline V gene has CDR1 MDHEN and CDR2 SYDVKM. The CDR3 length is 13 residues. Trimming took off 6 bases at V and 7 bases at J, with 10 bases between the two ends. The CDR3 protein is CASRRTWNSPLHF. The CDR3 nucleotides read TGTGCCAGCAGGCGGACGTGGAATTCACCCCTCCACTTT.

This clone occurred once. Written as DNA, the CDR3 is TGTGCCAGCAGCTTGCTGTCGTTGGGGAGCAATCAGCCCCAGCATTTT. Protein product: CASSLLSLGSNQPQHF. V gene TRBV5-5 combines with J gene TRBJ1-5; no reliable D call. The V and J ends lost 1 base and 1 base respectively, with 12 bases between them. The CDR3 is 16 residues long. CDR1 and CDR2 (germline): SGHKS, YYEKEE (reference sequence).

This sequence joins TRBV5-1 and TRBJ1-4, with D tentatively TRBD1 (5 bases). Trimming took 5 bases from V and 8 from J, leaving 13 bases between them. Germline V gene data show CDR1 as SGHRS and CDR2 as YFSETQ. CDR3 size: 13 residues. CDR3 protein: CASSWQGAEKLFF. CDR3 bases: TGCGCCAGCAGTTGGCAGGGCGCGGAAAAACTGTTTTTT.

V usage is TRBV9 and J usage is TRBJ1-3; D not resolved. CDR1 SGDLS and CDR2 YYNGEE come from the germline V gene. V was cut by 0 bases and J by 0 bases, with 19 bases left in between. This CDR3 has 19 residues. CDR3 nucleotides: TGTGCCAGCAGCGTAGCTTCTCCAGGAACGATCCACTCTGGAAACACCATATATTTT. This sequence encodes CASSVASPGTIHSGNTIYF.